This T cell receptor (beta chain) stems from a study of response to subunit inactivated influenza vaccine. Study observations and caveats: Authors suggested each seasonal influenza vaccination recruits few new T cells.

CDR1 MDHEN and CDR2 SYDVKM come from the germline V gene. The CDR3 is made up of 15 amino acids. Trimming took 3 bases from V and 4 from J, leaving 15 bases between them. MiXCR, run by TCRdb on the RT-PCR reads, gives a single entry per CDR3 protein. The table includes about 310,000 distinct CDR3 sequences, 20% to 25% detected once. Note on this clonotype: The target antigen is unknown.

Here the sequenced sample was PBMCs from blood, taken approximately 20 months after vaccination. The receptor comes from a man in his fifties or sixties who received an inactivated influenza vaccine. The chain joins TRBV28 to TRBJ1-1; D perhaps matches TRBD1 (5 bases). CDR3 residues: CASSFGAGLSTEAFF. The CDR3 DNA sequence: TGTGCCAGCAGTTTCGGGGCAGGACTTAGCACTGAAGCTTTCTTT.